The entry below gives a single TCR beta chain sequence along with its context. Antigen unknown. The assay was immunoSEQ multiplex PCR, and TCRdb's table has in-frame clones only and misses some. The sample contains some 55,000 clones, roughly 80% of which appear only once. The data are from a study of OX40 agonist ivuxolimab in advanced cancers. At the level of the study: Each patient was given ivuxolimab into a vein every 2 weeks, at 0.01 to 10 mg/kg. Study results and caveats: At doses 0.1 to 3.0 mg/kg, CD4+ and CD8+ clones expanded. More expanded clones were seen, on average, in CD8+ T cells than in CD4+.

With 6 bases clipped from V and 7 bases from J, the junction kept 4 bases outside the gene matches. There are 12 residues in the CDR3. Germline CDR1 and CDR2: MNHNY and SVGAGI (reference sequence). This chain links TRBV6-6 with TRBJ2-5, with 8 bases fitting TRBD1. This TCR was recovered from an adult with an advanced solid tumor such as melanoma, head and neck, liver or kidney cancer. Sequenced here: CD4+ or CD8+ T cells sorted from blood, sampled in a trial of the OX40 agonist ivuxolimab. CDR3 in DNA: TGTGCCAGCAGGGACAGGGTCGGGACCCAGTACTTC. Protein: CASRDRVGTQYF.